This is a list of T cell receptor beta chains from one sample in a study of control samples from healthy donors and cancer patients. The data were produced by immunoSEQ multiplex PCR, yet TCRdb's version contains in-frame clones alone and is incomplete. The repertoire has 50,000 to 65,000 clones, around 90% of them found once; the top ten carry around 0.91%. The source material was PBMCs. These TCRs come from a man aged 25-40 years with colorectal cancer. The CDR3 runs from the conserved cysteine through the conserved F or W. A D gene is named only where the DNA matches it firmly. Some rows mark clone size as missing; the rest say once, few, many or name a class of expanded clone.

clone_size j_call v_call d_call cdr3_nt cdr3_aa
. TRBJ1-1 TRBV19 . TGTGCCAGTAAATCCAACACCATGAACACTGAAGCTTTCTTT CASKSNTMNTEAFF
. TRBJ2-5 TRBV11-2 TRBD1 TGTGCCAGCAGCATCCGGACAGGCCTAATATTTCAAGAGACCCAGTACTTC CASSIRTGLIFQETQYF
. TRBJ1-5 TRBV12-3/TRBV12-4 . TGTGCCAGCAGCCAAGTCCCGCTAGCCCAGCATTTT CASSQVPLAQHF
. TRBJ1-1 TRBV19 . TGTGCCAGTACCTCGACACTAAACACTGAAGCTTTCTTT CASTSTLNTEAFF
. TRBJ2-2 TRBV5-8 TRBD2 TGTGCCACCTGTAGCGGGGTGGGCTTCGGGGAGCTGTTTTTT CATCSGVGFGELFF
. TRBJ1-6 TRBV4-3 . TGCGCCAGCAGCCGTGTACGATTGCATAATTCACCCCTCCACTTT CASSRVRLHNSPLHF
. TRBJ2-7 TRBV24-1 . TGTGCCACCAGAGGGAACGAAACAGCTCCTGTTTCCTACGAGCAGTACTTC CATRGNETAPVSYEQYF
. TRBJ1-5 TRBV10-1 . TGCGCCAGCAGTGAGTCGAGGGGTCTAACTGGGCCCCAGCATTTT CASSESRGLTGPQHF
. TRBJ2-7 TRBV11-2 . TGTGCCAGCAGCTCCCCCTGGGAGAGTTGGCAGGACCCGCTTTACGAGCAGTACTTC CASSSPWESWQDPLYEQYF
. TRBJ2-7 TRBV4-1 . TGCGCCAGCAGCCTCGAGGGGCGGAGTGGCCCCTACGAGCAGTACTTC CASSLEGRSGPYEQYF
few TRBJ1-2 TRBV7-2 . TGTGCCAGCAGCCCTCACGGGACGTTCCTTTATGGTGGCTACACCTTC CASSPHGTFLYGGYTF
. TRBJ2-2 TRBV5-1 . TGCGCCAGCAGCGTGGGGACAACGAACACCGGGGAGCTGTTTTTT CASSVGTTNTGELFF
. TRBJ1-4 TRBV19 . TGTGCCAGTAATAACAGACTGAAGGAAGAAAAACTGTTTTTT CASNNRLKEEKLFF
. TRBJ2-1 TRBV6-5 . TGTGCCAGCAGTCTAAAAGGGGGGTACAATGAGCAGTTCTTC CASSLKGGYNEQFF
once TRBJ2-3 TRBV4-3 . TGCGCCAGCAGCCCCAACCCCCTAGGGACAGATACGCAGTATTTT CASSPNPLGTDTQYF
. TRBJ1-4 TRBV11-2 . TGTGCCAGCAGTCAAAGGGGGGGGAATGAAAAACTGTTTTTT CASSQRGGNEKLFF
. TRBJ2-5 TRBV5-4 TRBD2 TGTGCCAGCAGCTTGGGTCCGGGACTAGCGGGGAGGGAGACCCAGTACTTC CASSLGPGLAGRETQYF
. TRBJ1-2 TRBV15 . TGTGCCACCAGCAATGCAGACTATGGCTACACCTTC CATSNADYGYTF
. TRBJ1-1 TRBV7-9 . TGTGCCAGCAGCTTAAGTCTGAACACTGAAGCTTTCTTT CASSLSLNTEAFF
once TRBJ2-1 TRBV5-4 . TGTGCCAGCAGCTTGGATACCTTCGCAGTTCTGACGAGCTCCTACAATGAGCAGTTCTTC CASSLDTFAVLTSSYNEQFF
. TRBJ1-4 TRBV7-7 . TGTGCTACCAACCCCCAACAGGGTAATGAAAAACTGTTTTTT CATNPQQGNEKLFF
. TRBJ1-2 TRBV5-6 . TGTGCCAGCAGCAATCTACGGAGGACAGCCTATGGCTACACCTTC CASSNLRRTAYGYTF
once TRBJ2-5 TRBV4-3 TRBD2 TGCGCCAGCAGCCCTTTTATTAGCGGGGGGGCCGAGACCCAGTACTTC CASSPFISGGAETQYF
once TRBJ1-2 TRBV18 . TGTGCCAGCTCACCGGACCGTGCCTATGGCTACACCTTC CASSPDRAYGYTF
. TRBJ2-5 TRBV7-2 . TGTGCCAGCTCGGGAAACCAAGAGACCCAGTACTTC CASSGNQETQYF
few TRBJ2-3 TRBV19 . TGTGCCAGTAGGGGGGGGGCCCCCACAGATACGCAGTATTTT CASRGGAPTDTQYF
. TRBJ1-4 TRBV5-1 TRBD1 TGCGCCAGCAGCCTAGATGGGGGACAGGGGAATGAAAAACTGTTTTTT CASSLDGGQGNEKLFF
. TRBJ1-2 TRBV6-6 . TGTGCCACCAAAACGGGGGAAGGAGGCTACACCTTC CATKTGEGGYTF
. TRBJ1-2 TRBV5-6 . TGTGCCAGCAGCTGGGCCAGGGTTAACTATGGCTACACCTTC CASSWARVNYGYTF